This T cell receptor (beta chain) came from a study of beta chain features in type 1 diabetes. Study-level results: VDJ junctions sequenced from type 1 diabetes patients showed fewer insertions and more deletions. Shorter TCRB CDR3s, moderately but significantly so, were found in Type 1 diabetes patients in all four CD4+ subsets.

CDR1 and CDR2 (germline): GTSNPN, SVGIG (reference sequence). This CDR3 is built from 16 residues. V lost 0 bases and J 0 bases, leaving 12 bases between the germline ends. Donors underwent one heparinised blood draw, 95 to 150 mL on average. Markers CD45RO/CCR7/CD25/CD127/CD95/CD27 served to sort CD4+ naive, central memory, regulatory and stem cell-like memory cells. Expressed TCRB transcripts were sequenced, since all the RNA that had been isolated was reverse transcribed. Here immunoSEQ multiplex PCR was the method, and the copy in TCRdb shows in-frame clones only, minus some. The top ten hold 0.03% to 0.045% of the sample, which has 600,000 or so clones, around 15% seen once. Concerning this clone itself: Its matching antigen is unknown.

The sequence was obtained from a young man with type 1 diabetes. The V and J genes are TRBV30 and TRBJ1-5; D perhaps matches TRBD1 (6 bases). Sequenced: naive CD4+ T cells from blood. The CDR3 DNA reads TGTGCCTGGAGTGTACTAGGACAGCTTAGCAATCAGCCCCAGCATTTT. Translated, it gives CAWSVLGQLSNQPQHF.